The rows below give T cell receptor beta chains drawn from one sample of a study of cytomegalovirus exposure and HLA in healthy donors. The repertoire was sequenced with immunoSEQ multiplex PCR; TCRdb's copy has only in-frame clones and lacks some. The table includes about 170,000 clones, approximately 81% detected once. The sample taken for sequencing was PBMCs. The receptors were gathered from a man younger than 35 in good health and CMV-seropositive. Each CDR3 is given with its conserved first and last residue. Fields, in order: D gene, V gene, J gene, CDR3 DNA, CDR3 protein. D genes are given only for firm matches.

NA	TRBV5-1	TRBJ2-5	TGCGCCAGCAGCTTGGGACAACAAGAGACCCAGTACTTC	CASSLGQQETQYF
TRBD1	TRBV5-6	TRBJ2-7	TGTGCCAGCAGCTTCTCTTCGGGACAGGGTGTCTACGAGCAGTACTTC	CASSFSSGQGVYEQYF
TRBD1	TRBV5-6	TRBJ1-2	TGTGCCAGCAGCCCTAGGACAGGGACTCACTATGGCTACACCTTC	CASSPRTGTHYGYTF
NA	TRBV19	TRBJ2-3	TGTGCCAGTAGTATTGGAGGACCGGGCACAGATACGCAGTATTTT	CASSIGGPGTDTQYF
TRBD1	TRBV2	TRBJ1-6	TGTGCCAGCAGTGGCGAGACAGGGAATTCACCCCTCCACTTT	CASSGETGNSPLHF
TRBD1	TRBV6-5	TRBJ1-1	TGTGCCAGCAGTCGGACAGGGATGGACACTGAAGCTTTCTTT	CASSRTGMDTEAFF
TRBD2	TRBV11-2	TRBJ2-1	TGTGCCAGCAGGGTTAGCGGGGGCCCAAGGAGTTTCTTC	CASRVSGGPRSFF
TRBD1	TRBV6-1	TRBJ1-5	TGTGCCAGCAGTGAAGCAACGGGACAGGCGGTGGGGCAGCCCCAGCATTTT	CASSEATGQAVGQPQHF
TRBD1	TRBV13	TRBJ2-1	TGTGCCAGCAGCTTAGGCCCGGGGACAGGGGCCAATGAGCAGTTCTTC	CASSLGPGTGANEQFF
TRBD1	TRBV29-1	TRBJ2-1	TGCAGCGTGACGAGGGGGCCGTCCTCCAATGAGCAGTTCTTC	CSVTRGPSSNEQFF